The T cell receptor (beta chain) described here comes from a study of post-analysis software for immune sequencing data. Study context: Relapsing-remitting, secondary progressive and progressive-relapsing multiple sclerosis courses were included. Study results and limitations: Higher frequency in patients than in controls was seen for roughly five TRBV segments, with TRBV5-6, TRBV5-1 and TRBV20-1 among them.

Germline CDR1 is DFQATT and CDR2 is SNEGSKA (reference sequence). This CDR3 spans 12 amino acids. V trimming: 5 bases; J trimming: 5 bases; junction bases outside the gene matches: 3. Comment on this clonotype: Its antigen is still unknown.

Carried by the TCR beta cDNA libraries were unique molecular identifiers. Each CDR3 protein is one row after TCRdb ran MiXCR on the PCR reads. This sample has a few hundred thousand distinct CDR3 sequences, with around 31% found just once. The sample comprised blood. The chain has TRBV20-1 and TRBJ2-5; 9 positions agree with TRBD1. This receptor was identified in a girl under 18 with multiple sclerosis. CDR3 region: CSAGDRGETQYF. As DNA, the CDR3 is TGCAGTGCTGGCGACAGGGGGGAGACCCAGTACTTC.